This T cell receptor beta chain was identified in a study of shared clonotypes between healthy human individuals. Clones were sequenced by immunoSEQ multiplex PCR, and TCRdb holds only the in-frame ones, with some missing. Of about 470,000 clones in the sample, around 75% were seen once. Germline V gene sequence: CDR1 LNHDA, CDR2 SQIVND (reference sequence). This CDR3 contains 13 residues. The ends lost 2 bases at V and 4 bases at J; junction bases unmatched: 2. The clonotype originates from a woman aged 40 to 50 in good health. Some clones in this sample may be carry-over from other donors' samples. The chain joins TRBV19 to TRBJ2-7; 7 bases fit TRBD2. Sequenced: PBMCs. The DNA for the CDR3 is TGTGCCAGTAGTATACCCGGGAGGTACGAGCAGTACTTC. It codes for CASSIPGRYEQYF.